This is a list of T cell receptor beta chains from one sample in a study of T and B cells in COVID-19 patients. TCRdb reprocessed the multiplex PCR reads via MiXCR and lists one record per CDR3 protein. The data contain about 16,000 distinct CDR3 sequences, 27% of them singletons. Sample: blood. The source of these receptors is a human donor who had recovered from COVID-19. Both conserved end residues are trimmed from each CDR3. A row's size may be missing; if present it is once, few, many or a size class.

once | TRBV29-1 | SVGGGIGNQPQH
medium-sized | TRBV7-6 | ASSLATSGARDTQY
many | TRBV29-1 | SVEGGNTEAF
few | TRBV6-2/TRBV6-3 | ASTLGASLTDTQY
medium-sized | TRBV19 | ASSIQGHQSSYEQY
- | TRBV5-4 | ASSYGQGLPNEQF
- | TRBV12-3/TRBV12-4 | ASRVPYYGYT
- | TRBV6-1 | ASIPGTANTEAF
- | TRBV20-1 | SAIRGGWEQY
medium-sized | TRBV29-1 | SAPRGGSGRDTDTQY
- | TRBV4-2 | ASSQDEGAIQGEKLF
once | TRBV7-2 | ASSFATGGSYEQY